This T cell receptor beta chain is from a study of T cell changes during pregnancy in multiple sclerosis. Sequencing was performed with immunoSEQ multiplex PCR; in TCRdb, only in-frame clones are kept and a portion is missing. The sample shows tens of thousands of clones, 87% of them seen only once. Sequenced here: CD8+ T cells from peripheral blood mononuclear cells, sampled before pregnancy. The clonotype comes from a female donor with multiple sclerosis, enrolled in a pregnancy study.

Written as DNA, the CDR3 is TGTGCCAGCAGCTACTCACCGGGACAGCCTCAAGAGACCCAGTACTTC. Amino acids: CASSYSPGQPQETQYF. The chain has TRBV27 and TRBJ2-5; 7 bases fit TRBD1. V lost 6 bases and J lost 2; bases outside the gene matches: 12. Germline CDR1 is MNHEY and CDR2 is SMNVEV (reference sequence). The CDR3 is made up of 16 amino acids.